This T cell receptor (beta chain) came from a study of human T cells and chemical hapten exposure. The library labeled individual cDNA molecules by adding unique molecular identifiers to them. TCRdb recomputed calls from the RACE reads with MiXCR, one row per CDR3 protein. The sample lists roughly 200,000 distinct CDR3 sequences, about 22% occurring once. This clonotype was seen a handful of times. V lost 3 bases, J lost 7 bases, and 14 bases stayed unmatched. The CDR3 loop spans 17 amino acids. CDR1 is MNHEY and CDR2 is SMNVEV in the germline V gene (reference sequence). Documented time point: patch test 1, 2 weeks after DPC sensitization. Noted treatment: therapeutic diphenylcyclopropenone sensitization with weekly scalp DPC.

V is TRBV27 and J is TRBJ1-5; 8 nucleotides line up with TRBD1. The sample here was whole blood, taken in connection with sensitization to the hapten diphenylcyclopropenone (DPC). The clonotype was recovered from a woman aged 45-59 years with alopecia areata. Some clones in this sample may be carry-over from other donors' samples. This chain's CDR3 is CASSLSPPGQGGQPQHF. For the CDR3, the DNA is TGTGCCAGCAGTTTGTCCCCTCCTGGACAGGGAGGGCAGCCCCAGCATTTT.